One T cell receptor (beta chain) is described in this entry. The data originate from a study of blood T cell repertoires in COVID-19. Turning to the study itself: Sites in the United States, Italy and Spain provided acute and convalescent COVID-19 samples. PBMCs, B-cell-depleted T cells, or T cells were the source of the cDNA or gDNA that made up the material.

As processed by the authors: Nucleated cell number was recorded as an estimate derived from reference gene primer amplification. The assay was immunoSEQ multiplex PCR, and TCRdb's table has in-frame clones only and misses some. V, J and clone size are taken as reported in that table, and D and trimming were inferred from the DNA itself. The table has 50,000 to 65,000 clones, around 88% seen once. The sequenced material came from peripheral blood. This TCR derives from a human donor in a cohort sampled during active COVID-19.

CDR3 amino acids: CASSPSGNTYNEQFF. The DNA of the CDR3 is TGTGCCAGCAGTCCGAGCGGGAATACCTACAATGAGCAGTTCTTC. This chain joins TRBV6-5 and TRBJ2-1; 7 nucleotides line up with TRBD2. This CDR3 region has 15 residues. The trim removed 5 bases at V and 2 bases at J, leaving 6 bases unmatched. Germline V gene lookup returns CDR1 MNHEY and CDR2 SVGAGI.